Listed below are T cell receptor beta chains from one sample, sequenced in a study of blood T cell repertoires in COVID-19. Data came from immunoSEQ multiplex PCR; TCRdb stores just in-frame clones and leaves some out. Here the sample spans fewer than 300,000 clones, approximately 84% being singletons. Sequenced input: peripheral blood. These TCRs come from a human donor with COVID-19, enrolled during active disease. The donor label of this sample is uncertain. Each CDR3 is given with its conserved first and last residue. The D gene is left open where the match is weak. Rows may omit the clone size; those that give it use once, few, many or a size class.

cdr3_length j_call clone_size v_call d_call cdr3_nt cdr3_aa
12 TRBJ1-2 NA TRBV3-1/TRBV3-2 TRBD1 TGTGCCAGCAGCAGCGGACAGGATGGCTACACCTTC CASSSGQDGYTF
19 TRBJ1-1 NA TRBV28 NA TGTGCCAGCGGAGACGGGATTTCGGGCCGTGTTGGTACCCCGCGTGAAGCTTTCTTT CASGDGISGRVGTPREAFF
16 TRBJ2-5 NA TRBV4-1 TRBD1 TGCGCCAGCAGCCAAGATAGAGACAGGGTAGGGGAGACCCAGTACTTC CASSQDRDRVGETQYF
15 TRBJ2-4 NA TRBV27 NA TGTGCCAGCAGCTCACACGGGGAATTCAAAAACATTCAGTACTTC CASSSHGEFKNIQYF
21 TRBJ2-1 NA TRBV4-2 TRBD2 TGTGCCAGCAGCCACTTCGCGACTAGCGGGAGGGCGGGGAGCTCCTACAATGAGCAGTTCTTC CASSHFATSGRAGSSYNEQFF
15 TRBJ1-4 once TRBV4-1 NA TGCGCCAGCAGCCACCAAGACACCAATAATGAAAAACTGTTTTTT CASSHQDTNNEKLFF
14 TRBJ2-1 NA TRBV28 TRBD2 TGTGCCAGCAGTTTAGGGGCGGTGACTAGCGGAGAGTTCTTC CASSLGAVTSGEFF
14 TRBJ2-7 NA TRBV12-5 NA TGTGCTAGTGCCGCTACAGGGATCTCCTACGAGCAGTACTTC CASAATGISYEQYF
13 TRBJ2-1 NA TRBV11-3 NA TGTGCCAGCAGCTTAGCGCCCGGTTTGGTGCAGTTCTTC CASSLAPGLVQFF
16 TRBJ1-2 few TRBV4-1 NA TGCGCCAGCAGCCCGTTACAGGTGGGGGGGAACTATGGCTACACCTTC CASSPLQVGGNYGYTF
14 TRBJ2-3 NA TRBV6-6 TRBD1 TGTGCCAGCAGTAGCACCACAGGGGTAGATACGCAGTATTTT CASSSTTGVDTQYF
14 TRBJ2-2 NA TRBV6-5 TRBD1 TGTGCCAGCAGTCACAGGGGGAGTACCGGGGAGCTGTTTTTT CASSHRGSTGELFF
16 TRBJ2-6 few TRBV7-6 TRBD1 TGTGCCAGCAGCCTGACAGGGGGCTCTGGGGCCAACGTCCTGACTTTC CASSLTGGSGANVLTF
14 TRBJ2-5 NA TRBV28 NA TGTGCCAGCAGTTTAGATCGGGAAGGCGAGACCCAGTACTTC CASSLDREGETQYF
15 TRBJ1-6 once TRBV21-1 NA TGTGCCAGCAGCTTAAGACAGGGGAGAAATTCACCCCTCCACTTT CASSLRQGRNSPLHF